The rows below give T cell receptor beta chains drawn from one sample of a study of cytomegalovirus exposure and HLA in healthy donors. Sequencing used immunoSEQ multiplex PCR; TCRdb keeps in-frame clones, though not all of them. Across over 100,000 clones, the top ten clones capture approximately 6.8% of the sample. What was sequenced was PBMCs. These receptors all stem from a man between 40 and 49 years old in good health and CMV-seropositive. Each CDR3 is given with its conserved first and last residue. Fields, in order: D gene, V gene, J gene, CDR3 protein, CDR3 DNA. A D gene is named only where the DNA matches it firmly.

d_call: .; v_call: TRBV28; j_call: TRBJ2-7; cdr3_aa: CASSLFRTEQYF; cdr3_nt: TGTGCCAGCAGTTTATTCAGGACAGAGCAGTACTTC
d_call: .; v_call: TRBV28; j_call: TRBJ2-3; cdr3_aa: CASSLTSVVLSRDTQYF; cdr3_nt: TGTGCCAGCAGTTTAACCTCCGTCGTACTGTCGAGGGATACGCAGTATTTT
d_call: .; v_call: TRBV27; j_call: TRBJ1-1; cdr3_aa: CASQSGLPNTEAFF; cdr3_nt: TGTGCCAGCCAGTCGGGACTGCCGAACACTGAAGCTTTCTTT
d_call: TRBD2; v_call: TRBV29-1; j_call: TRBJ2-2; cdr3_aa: CSVGRASGRGTGELFF; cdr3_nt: TGCAGCGTTGGCCGAGCTAGCGGGAGGGGTACCGGGGAGCTGTTTTTT
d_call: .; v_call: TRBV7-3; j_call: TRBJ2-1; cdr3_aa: CASSLSGAAYNEQFF; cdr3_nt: TGTGCCAGCAGCTTATCGGGAGCGGCCTACAATGAGCAGTTCTTC
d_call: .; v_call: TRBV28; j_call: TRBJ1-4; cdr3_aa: CASSWGLNEKLFF; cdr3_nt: TGTGCCAGCAGTTGGGGACTCAATGAAAAACTGTTTTTT
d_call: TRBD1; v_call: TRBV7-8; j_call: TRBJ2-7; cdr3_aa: CASSQDRATTYEQYF; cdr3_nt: TGTGCCAGCAGCCAGGACAGGGCAACCACCTACGAGCAGTACTTC
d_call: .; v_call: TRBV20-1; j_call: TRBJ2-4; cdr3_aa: CSAREAQIQYF; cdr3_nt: TGCAGTGCTAGAGAGGCCCAGATTCAGTACTTC
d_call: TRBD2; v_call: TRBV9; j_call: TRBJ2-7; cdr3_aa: CASSPRTSTYEQYF; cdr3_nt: TGTGCCAGCAGCCCACGGACTAGCACCTACGAGCAGTACTTC
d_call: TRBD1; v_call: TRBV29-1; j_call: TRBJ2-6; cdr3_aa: CSVGDRFSTGANVLTF; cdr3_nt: TGCAGCGTTGGGGACAGGTTCTCCACTGGGGCCAACGTCCTGACTTTC
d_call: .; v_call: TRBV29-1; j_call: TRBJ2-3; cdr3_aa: CSVVEGGLDDTQYF; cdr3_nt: TGCAGCGTTGTGGAGGGAGGCCTGGACGATACGCAGTATTTT
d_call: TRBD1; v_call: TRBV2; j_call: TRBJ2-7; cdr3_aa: CASDRGNYEQYF; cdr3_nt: TGTGCCTCCGACAGGGGGAACTACGAGCAGTACTTC
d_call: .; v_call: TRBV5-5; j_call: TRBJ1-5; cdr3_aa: CASSSGGSNQPQHF; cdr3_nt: TGTGCCAGCAGCTCGGGGGGAAGCAATCAGCCCCAGCATTTT
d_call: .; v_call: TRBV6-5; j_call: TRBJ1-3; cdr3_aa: CASTAGGGFGNTIYF; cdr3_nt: TGTGCCAGCACGGCCGGGGGAGGGTTTGGAAACACCATATATTTT
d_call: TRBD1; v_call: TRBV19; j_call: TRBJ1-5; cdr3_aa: CASSPHRDSRNQPQHF; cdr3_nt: TGTGCCAGTAGTCCCCACCGGGACAGTCGCAATCAGCCCCAGCATTTT
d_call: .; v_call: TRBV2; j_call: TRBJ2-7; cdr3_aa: CASSGPGQGTYEQYF; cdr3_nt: TGTGCCAGCAGTGGGCCTGGGCAGGGGACCTACGAGCAGTACTTC
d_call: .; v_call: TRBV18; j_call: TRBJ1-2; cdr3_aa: CASSPSQGNYGYTF; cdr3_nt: TGTGCCAGCTCACCATCCCAGGGCAACTATGGCTACACCTTC
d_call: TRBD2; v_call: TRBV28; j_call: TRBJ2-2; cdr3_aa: CASTFSGSRTGELFF; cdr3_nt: TGTGCCAGCACTTTTAGCGGGAGCAGGACCGGGGAGCTGTTTTTT
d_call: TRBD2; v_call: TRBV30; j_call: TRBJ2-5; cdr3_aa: CAWSGLAGETGKETQYF; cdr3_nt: TGTGCCTGGTCTGGGCTAGCGGGAGAGACTGGGAAAGAGACCCAGTACTTC
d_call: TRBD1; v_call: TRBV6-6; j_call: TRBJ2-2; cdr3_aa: CASRTSRGPTGELFF; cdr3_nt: TGTGCCAGCAGAACCAGCAGGGGGCCGACCGGGGAGCTGTTTTTT
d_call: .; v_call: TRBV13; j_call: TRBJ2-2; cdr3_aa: CASSARDTNTGELFF; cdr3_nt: TGTGCCAGCAGCGCAAGGGACACAAACACCGGGGAGCTGTTTTTT
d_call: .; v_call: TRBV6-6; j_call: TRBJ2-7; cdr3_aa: CASTNLQGFNEQYF; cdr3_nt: TGTGCCAGCACCAACCTACAGGGCTTCAACGAGCAGTACTTC
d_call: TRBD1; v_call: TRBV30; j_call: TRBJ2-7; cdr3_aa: CAWSKQGAYEQYF; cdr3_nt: TGTGCCTGGAGTAAACAGGGGGCCTACGAGCAGTACTTC
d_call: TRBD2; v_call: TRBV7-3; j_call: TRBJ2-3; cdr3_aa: CASGSGSQPDTQYF; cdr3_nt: TGTGCCAGCGGAAGCGGGAGTCAGCCAGATACGCAGTATTTT
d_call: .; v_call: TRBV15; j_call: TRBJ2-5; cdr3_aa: CATSSSGQETQYF; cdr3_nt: TGTGCCACCAGCAGTAGTGGCCAAGAGACCCAGTACTTC
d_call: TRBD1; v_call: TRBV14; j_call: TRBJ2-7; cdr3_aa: CASSPRDRPPYEQYF; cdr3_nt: TGTGCCAGCAGCCCCCGGGACAGACCCCCCTACGAGCAGTACTTC
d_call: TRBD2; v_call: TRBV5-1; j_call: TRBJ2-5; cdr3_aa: CASSLASGQETQYF; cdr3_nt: TGCGCCAGCAGCTTGGCTAGCGGCCAAGAGACCCAGTACTTC
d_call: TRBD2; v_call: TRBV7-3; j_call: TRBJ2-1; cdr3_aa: CASSFNSPRLAGSEQFF; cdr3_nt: TGTGCCAGCAGCTTCAACTCCCCCAGGCTAGCGGGAAGTGAGCAGTTCTTC
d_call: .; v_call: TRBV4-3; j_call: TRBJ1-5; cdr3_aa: CASSQALSNQPQHF; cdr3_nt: TGCGCCAGCAGCCAAGCACTTAGCAATCAGCCCCAGCATTTT
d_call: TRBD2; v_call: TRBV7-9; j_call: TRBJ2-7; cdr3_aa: CASRISGTSNEQYF; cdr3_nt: TGTGCCAGCAGGATATCCGGGACTAGCAACGAGCAGTACTTC
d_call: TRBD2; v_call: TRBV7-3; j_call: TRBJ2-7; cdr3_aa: CASSSRLAGVTEQYF; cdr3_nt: TGTGCCAGCAGCTCCCGACTAGCGGGAGTCACCGAGCAGTACTTC
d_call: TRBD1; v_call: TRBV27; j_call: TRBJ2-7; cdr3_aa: CASSWAGQGPLPYEQYF; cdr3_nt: TGTGCCAGCAGCTGGGCGGGACAGGGACCCCTCCCCTACGAGCAGTACTTC
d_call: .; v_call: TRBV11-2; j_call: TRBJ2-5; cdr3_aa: CASSEGGGSQETQYF; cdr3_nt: TGTGCCAGCAGCGAGGGGGGGGGCTCACAAGAGACCCAGTACTTC
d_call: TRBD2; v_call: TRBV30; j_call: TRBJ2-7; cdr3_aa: CAWSVIAGKNYEQYF; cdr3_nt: TGTGCCTGGAGTGTTATAGCGGGAAAGAACTACGAGCAGTACTTC
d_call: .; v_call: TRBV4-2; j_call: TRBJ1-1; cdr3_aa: CASSQEGTLNTEAFF; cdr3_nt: TGTGCCAGCAGCCAAGAGGGGACATTGAACACTGAAGCTTTCTTT
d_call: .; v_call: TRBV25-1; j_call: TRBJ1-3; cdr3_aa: CASSGGFNTIYF; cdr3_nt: TGTGCCAGCAGTGGGGGCTTCAACACCATATATTTT
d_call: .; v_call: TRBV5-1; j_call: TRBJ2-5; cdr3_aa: CASSPPGETQYF; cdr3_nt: TGCGCCAGCAGCCCACCCGGGGAGACCCAGTACTTC
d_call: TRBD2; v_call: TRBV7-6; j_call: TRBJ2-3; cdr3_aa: CASSPGTSGTTDTQYF; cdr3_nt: TGTGCCAGCAGCCCAGGGACTAGCGGGACCACAGATACGCAGTATTTT
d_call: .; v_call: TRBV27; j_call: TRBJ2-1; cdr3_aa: CASILGVQNNEQFF; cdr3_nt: TGTGCCAGCATTCTAGGCGTACAAAACAATGAGCAGTTCTTC
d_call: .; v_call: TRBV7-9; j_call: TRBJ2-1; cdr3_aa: CASSLGSTSGDEQFF; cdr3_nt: TGTGCCAGCAGCTTAGGGAGTACCAGTGGTGATGAGCAGTTCTTC
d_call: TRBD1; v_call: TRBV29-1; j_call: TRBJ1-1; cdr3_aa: CSVGTGLNTEAFF; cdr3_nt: TGCAGCGTAGGGACAGGGTTGAACACTGAAGCTTTCTTT
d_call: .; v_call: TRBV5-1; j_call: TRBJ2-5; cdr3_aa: CASSPGTNQETQYF; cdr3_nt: TGCGCCAGCAGTCCCGGGACAAACCAAGAGACCCAGTACTTC
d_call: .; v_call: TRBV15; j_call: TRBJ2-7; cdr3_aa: CATSRVSGAYEQYF; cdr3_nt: TGTGCCACCAGCAGAGTATCGGGGGCCTACGAGCAGTACTTC
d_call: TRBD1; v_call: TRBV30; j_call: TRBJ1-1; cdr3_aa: CAWDRGGTEAFF; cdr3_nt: TGTGCCTGGGACAGGGGCGGAACTGAAGCTTTCTTT
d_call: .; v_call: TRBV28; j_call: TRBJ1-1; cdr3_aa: CASTFDRNTEAFF; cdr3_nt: TGTGCCAGCACCTTCGACAGGAACACTGAAGCTTTCTTT
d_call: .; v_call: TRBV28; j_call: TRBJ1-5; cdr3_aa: CASSLNSPGAQPQHF; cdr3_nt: TGTGCCAGCAGTTTAAACTCCCCCGGAGCTCAGCCCCAGCATTTT
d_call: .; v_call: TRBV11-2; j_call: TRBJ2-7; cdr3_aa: CASRRGHEQYF; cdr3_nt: TGTGCCAGCCGCAGGGGTCACGAGCAGTACTTC
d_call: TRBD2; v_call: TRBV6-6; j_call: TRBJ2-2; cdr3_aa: CASSGGETRVTGELFF; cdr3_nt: TGTGCCAGCAGTGGGGGGGAGACCCGCGTCACCGGGGAGCTGTTTTTT
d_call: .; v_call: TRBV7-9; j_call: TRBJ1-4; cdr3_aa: CASSLGANYEKLFF; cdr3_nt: TGTGCCAGCAGCTTGGGGGCAAATTATGAAAAACTGTTTTTT
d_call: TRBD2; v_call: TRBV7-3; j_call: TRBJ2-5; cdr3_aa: CASSLGLAGVGGQETQYF; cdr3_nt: TGTGCCAGCAGCTTAGGACTAGCGGGAGTAGGGGGGCAAGAGACCCAGTACTTC
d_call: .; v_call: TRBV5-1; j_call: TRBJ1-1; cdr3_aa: CASSLPGNTEAFF; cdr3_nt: TGCGCCAGCAGCCTTCCGGGGAACACTGAAGCTTTCTTT
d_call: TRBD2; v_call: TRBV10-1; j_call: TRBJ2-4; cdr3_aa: CASSESGTSGRAIQYF; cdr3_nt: TGCGCCAGCAGTGAGTCGGGGACTAGCGGGAGAGCTATTCAGTACTTC
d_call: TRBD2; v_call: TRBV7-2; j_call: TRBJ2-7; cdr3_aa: CASSYQRGRPYSYEQYF; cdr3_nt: TGTGCCAGCAGCTACCAGCGGGGGAGGCCCTACTCCTACGAGCAGTACTTC
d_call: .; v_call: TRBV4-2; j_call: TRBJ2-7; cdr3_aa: CASSQIDGRSYEQYF; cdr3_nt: TGTGCCAGCAGCCAAATCGACGGGAGATCCTACGAGCAGTACTTC
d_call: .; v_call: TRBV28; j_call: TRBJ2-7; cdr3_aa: CASSLPVPYEQYF; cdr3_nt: TGTGCCAGCAGTCTTCCCGTTCCCTACGAGCAGTACTTC